The 22 T cell receptor beta chains below come from one sample, sequenced in a study of cytomegalovirus exposure and HLA in healthy donors. 60 Vbeta and 13 Jbeta primers were used in PCR. Here immunoSEQ multiplex PCR was the method, and the copy in TCRdb shows in-frame clones only, minus some. The sample carries 180,000 or so clones, 76% recorded once. The sequenced sample consisted of PBMCs. The receptor source for this set is a woman in her 30s in good health and CMV-seropositive.

This sequence joins TRBV7-2 and TRBJ2-4, with D uncertain. CDR3 size: 15 residues. V was shortened by 0 bases and J by 3 bases, with 9 bases between the two germline ends. CDR1 and CDR2 from the germline V gene are SGHTA and FQGNSA. The CDR3 DNA is TGTGCCAGCAGCTTAGCGACAATGGGCAAAAACATTCAGTACTTC. It codes for CASSLATMGKNIQYF.

The genes are TRBV27 and TRBJ2-1, with D tentatively TRBD1 (5 bases). V shed 10 bases and J shed 0 bases, with 19 bases lying between them. Germline CDR1 MNHEY, CDR2 SMNVEV (reference sequence). There are 16 residues in the CDR3. The CDR3 nucleotides read TGTGCCACCAAGGGGCAAGACAGATACTCCTACAATGAGCAGTTCTTC. It codes for CATKGQDRYSYNEQFF.

The chain employs TRBV5-4 and TRBJ2-5, with a weak D call TRBD1 (6 bases). This CDR3 has 12 amino acids. Trimming stripped 7 bases from V and 4 bases from J, with 11 bases between. Per germline, CDR1 SGHNT and CDR2 YYREEE (reference sequence). The CDR3 DNA is TGTGCCAGCCATTTCAGGGGAGAGACCCAGTACTTC. Protein product: CASHFRGETQYF.

The chain uses TRBV21-1 and TRBJ1-5; the D call in the table, TRBD1, was not verified against the DNA. TRBV21-1 is described as a pseudogene. The CDR3 is made up of 16 amino acids. The CDR3: CASSKRRDREHQPQHF. The DNA for the CDR3 is TGTGCCAGCAGCAAACGTAGGGACAGGGAACATCAGCCCCAGCATTTT.

The rearrangement links TRBV11-2 to TRBJ2-7; D remains unclear. The CDR3 sequence is 15 residues long. V gave up 0 bases and J gave up 0 bases, with 9 bases separating them. CDR1 is SGHAT, CDR2 FQNNGV, per germline. CDR3 in DNA: TGTGCCAGCAGCTTAGATTCCCACGGCTCCTACGAGCAGTACTTC. It is translated as CASSLDSHGSYEQYF.

This sequence joins TRBV7-2 and TRBJ2-5; 7 nucleotides line up with TRBD2. The CDR3 sequence is 15 residues long. The ends lost 0 bases at V and 5 bases at J; junction bases unmatched: 6. Germline lookup yields CDR1 SGHTA and CDR2 FQGNSA. CDR3 sequence reads: CASSLALRGGETQYF. The CDR3 DNA reads as TGTGCCAGCAGCTTAGCGCTTAGGGGAGGGGAGACCCAGTACTTC.

The chain joins TRBV16 to TRBJ2-5; 7 bases are a match to TRBD1. CDR1 is KGHSY and CDR2 is FQNENV in the germline V gene. The ends lost 2 bases at V and 2 bases at J; junction bases unmatched: 2. CDR3 length equals 14 residues. CDR3 in amino acids: CASSQRGQQETQYF. The CDR3 DNA reads as TGTGCCAGCAGCCAACGGGGACAGCAAGAGACCCAGTACTTC.

The chain joins TRBV19 to TRBJ2-1; no clear D. V lost 1 base and J 7 bases, leaving 5 bases between the germline ends. The CDR3 contains 12 residues. Germline lookup yields CDR1 LNHDA and CDR2 SQIVND (reference sequence). CDR3 sequence: CASSIGLNEQFF. CDR3 in DNA: TGTGCCAGTAGTATAGGTCTGAATGAGCAGTTCTTC.

This clone was seen a single time. The chain combines TRBV5-5 with TRBJ1-4; the D gene is possibly TRBD1 (6 bases). The CDR3 is 14 residues long. Looked up from germline, CDR1 is SGHKS and CDR2 is YYEKEE (reference sequence). V was cut by 5 bases and J by 4 bases, with 12 bases left in between. In DNA form, the CDR3 reads TGTGCCAGCAGTGACACAGGGCTTAATGAAAAACTGTTTTTT. Encoded protein: CASSDTGLNEKLFF.

Concerning this clone: Other nucleotide sequences in the sample specify the same CDR3. The rearrangement uses TRBV6-1 and TRBJ2-3, with D perhaps TRBD2 (6 bases). Trimming took off 3 bases at V and 2 bases at J, with 12 bases between the two ends. Germline CDR1 MNHNS, CDR2 SASEGT. The CDR3 covers 15 residues. CDR3 sequence reads: CASSEAAGLTDTQYF. The CDR3 DNA is TGTGCCAGCAGTGAGGCCGCGGGACTCACAGATACGCAGTATTTT.

This chain uses TRBV2 with TRBJ2-3; 12 bases align to TRBD2. The V gene's germline CDR1 is SNHLY and CDR2 FYNNEI. This CDR3 region has 15 residues. V dropped 10 bases and J dropped 5; count of bases not matched to a gene: 10. CDR3 sequence: CATPTSGGMGDTQYF. The CDR3 DNA sequence: TGTGCCACCCCGACTAGCGGGGGTATGGGAGATACGCAGTATTTT.

The chain carries TRBV5-1 and TRBJ1-1; possibly TRBD1 for D (5 bases). The CDR3 is 14 amino acids. Germline assignment: CDR1 SGHRS and CDR2 YFSETQ. Trimming took 0 bases from V and 4 from J, leaving 10 bases between them. The CDR3 reads CASSLEGRATEAFF. Written as DNA, the CDR3 is TGCGCCAGCAGCTTGGAGGGGAGGGCCACTGAAGCTTTCTTT.

The genes are TRBV4-3 and TRBJ2-7, with D unclear. V was trimmed by 0 bases and J by 5 bases, leaving 11 bases between them. Germline assignment: CDR1 LGHNA and CDR2 YSLEER. This CDR3 has 14 amino acids. The chain's CDR3 is CASSQETARHEQYF. CDR3 sequence (DNA): TGCGCCAGCAGCCAAGAAACAGCTCGCCACGAGCAGTACTTC.

This rearrangement joins TRBV5-5 to TRBJ2-1; unclear D gene. Trimming took 0 bases from V and 2 from J, leaving 15 bases between them. Germline CDR1 is SGHKS and CDR2 is YYEKEE (reference sequence). There are 17 residues in the CDR3. The CDR3 loop is CASSLDTANFTYNEQFF. CDR3 bases: TGTGCCAGCAGCTTGGATACAGCCAATTTCACCTACAATGAGCAGTTCTTC.

This clone was detected only a few times. The rearrangement joins TRBV6-6 to TRBJ1-2, with D unclear. V dropped 0 bases and J dropped 5 bases, with 7 bases sitting between them. The germline CDR1 and CDR2 sequences are MNHNY and SVGAGI (reference sequence). This CDR3 is built from 13 residues. The CDR3 DNA reads TGTGCCAGCAGTTACTCGAGAGGGTATGGCTACACCTTC. Translated, it gives CASSYSRGYGYTF.

The J gene is TRBJ2-4, the V gene TRBV15; a weak D match, TRBD2 (7 bases). Germline V gene lookup returns CDR1 LNHNV and CDR2 YYDKDF (reference sequence). The CDR3 is 15 residues long. The V end was cut by 4 bases, the J end by 8 bases, with 18 bases between. Here the CDR3 DNA reads TGTGCCACCAGCAAGGACGGGGGGCTCGGGGACATTCAGTACTTC. Amino acid sequence: CATSKDGGLGDIQYF.

The chain carries TRBV6-1 and TRBJ1-6; D remains ambiguous. Trimming pared 0 bases from V and 10 bases from J, leaving 16 bases between. CDR1 and CDR2 (germline): MNHNS, SASEGT. This CDR3 is built from 16 residues. The CDR3 coding sequence is TGTGCCAGCAGTGAAGCGCTCGGGGAAGCGGGCTCACCCCTCCACTTT. This sequence encodes CASSEALGEAGSPLHF.

The chain joins TRBV13 to TRBJ2-1, with unresolved D. The CDR3 consists of 15 residues. Trimming shortened V by 2 bases and J by 0 bases, and 8 bases separated the two germline ends. Germline loops: CDR1 PRHDT, CDR2 FYEKMQ (reference sequence). Here the CDR3 reads CASSLRTGSYNEQFF. Here the CDR3 DNA reads TGTGCCAGCAGCTTAAGAACGGGCTCCTACAATGAGCAGTTCTTC.

This clone showed up just once. The chain recombines TRBV27 with TRBJ2-5; D remains ambiguous. V lost 8 bases to trimming and J lost 4 bases, with 17 bases between them. Germline lookup yields CDR1 MNHEY and CDR2 SMNVEV (reference sequence). This CDR3 contains 14 residues. The CDR3 region is CASSLGLRRETQYF. The CDR3 coding sequence is TGTGCCAGCTCCCTGGGTTTGAGGCGAGAGACCCAGTACTTC.

The chain combines TRBV7-2 with TRBJ1-6; 10 nucleotides line up with TRBD1. The CDR3 is 14 residues long. The germline V gene has CDR1 SGHTA and CDR2 FQGNSA. Trimming at V came to 7 bases and at J to 10 bases, leaving 7 bases not matched to a gene. In DNA, the CDR3 is TGTGCCAGCACCACGGGACAGGGGCGATCACCCCTCCACTTT. It codes for CASTTGQGRSPLHF.

V is TRBV27 and J is TRBJ1-5; no definite D call. Trimming cost V 2 bases and J 3 bases, with 14 bases left between them. The CDR3 contains 16 residues. Looked up from germline, CDR1 is MNHEY and CDR2 is SMNVEV (reference sequence). The CDR3 reads CASSLVPPGVNQPQHF. The CDR3 DNA reads TGTGCCAGCAGTTTAGTCCCTCCAGGTGTCAATCAGCCCCAGCATTTT.

Only one count was recorded for this clone. The rearrangement uses TRBV7-9 and TRBJ1-3, with D hard to call. The V and J ends lost 11 bases and 0 bases respectively, with 11 bases between them. Germline lookup yields CDR1 SEHNR and CDR2 FQNEAQ (reference sequence). The CDR3 extends over 13 amino acids. This chain's CDR3 is CAAGPSSGNTIYF. The CDR3 DNA sequence: TGTGCCGCGGGTCCTAGCTCTGGAAACACCATATATTTT. The entire variable domain, with the rest obtained from reference TRBV7-9 and TRBJ1-3, is as follows: DTGVSQNPRHKITKRGQNVTFRCDPISEHNRLYWYRQTLGQGPEFLTYFQNEAQLEKSRLLSDRFSAERPKGSFSTLEIQRTEQGDSAMYLCAAGPSSGNTIYFGEGSWLTVV.